This record covers a single T cell receptor (beta chain). What it recognizes is unknown. The data were taken from a study of cytomegalovirus exposure and HLA in healthy donors. Broader study findings: Reports showed the classifier diagnosing cytomegalovirus status with high specificity and sensitivity. In vitro confirmation showed three CMV-associated chains to be CMV antigen specific. Available immune exposure information was restricted to CMV serostatus only. Most of the TCR beta V segments (in an earlier analysis) were productive either about 90% or about 30% of the time.

In the PCR, 60 Vbeta and 13 Jbeta primers were used. The assay was immunoSEQ multiplex PCR, and TCRdb's table has in-frame clones only and misses some. The sample table sets out nearly 200,000 clones. Sequenced material: PBMCs. This TCR derives from a boy younger than 18 in good health and CMV-seronegative.

Here the CDR3 reads CASSPRLAGGSSYNEQFF. CDR3 nucleotides: TGTGCCAGCAGCCCCCGACTAGCGGGGGGAAGCTCCTACAATGAGCAGTTCTTC. The chain carries TRBV7-9 and TRBJ2-1; 13 nucleotides align to TRBD2. This CDR3 comprises 18 residues. V lost 5 bases and J lost 0; bases outside the gene matches: 7. CDR1 and CDR2 (germline): SEHNR, FQNEAQ (reference sequence). Complete variable domain (other parts from reference TRBV7-9 and TRBJ2-1): DTGVSQNPRHKITKRGQNVTFRCDPISEHNRLYWYRQTLGQGPEFLTYFQNEAQLEKSRLLSDRFSAERPKGSFSTLEIQRTEQGDSAMYLCASSPRLAGGSSYNEQFFGPGTRLTVL.